A selection of T cell receptor beta chains follows, all from one sample in a study of cytomegalovirus exposure and HLA in healthy donors. TCRdb keeps only in-frame clones here, not all; method: immunoSEQ multiplex PCR. The table records approximately 120,000 clones, more than 65% of them present only once. The sample comprised PBMCs. All receptors come from a woman between 40 and 50 years old in good health and CMV-seropositive. The CDR3 runs from the conserved cysteine through the conserved F or W. The order of the fields is J gene, clone size, V gene, D gene, CDR3 DNA, CDR3 protein. A D gene is named only where the DNA matches it firmly. For some rows the clone size is stated as once, few or many, or as a class when expanded; others skip it.

j_gene: TRBJ1-5; abundance: -; v_gene: TRBV27; d_gene: -; CDR3nt: TGTGCCAGCAGTTCCCTCTTACAGGGAATCAGGCAGCCCCAGCATTTT; CDR3aa: CASSSLLQGIRQPQHF
j_gene: TRBJ1-2; abundance: -; v_gene: TRBV28; d_gene: TRBD1; CDR3nt: TGTGCCAGCAGATCGGACAGGGCGCAAGGCTACACCTTC; CDR3aa: CASRSDRAQGYTF
j_gene: TRBJ2-3; abundance: once; v_gene: TRBV5-1; d_gene: TRBD2; CDR3nt: TGCGCCAGCAGTCGGGGCGGGAGAGTAGAAGATACGCAGTATTTT; CDR3aa: CASSRGGRVEDTQYF
j_gene: TRBJ2-1; abundance: few; v_gene: TRBV30; d_gene: -; CDR3nt: TGTGCCTGGAGTCGGGGTAGCGGAAAGTACAATGAGCAGTTCTTC; CDR3aa: CAWSRGSGKYNEQFF
j_gene: TRBJ2-5; abundance: once; v_gene: TRBV19; d_gene: -; CDR3nt: TGTGCCAGTAGTGGGGGCGGTGCGGTGGAAGAGACCCAGTACTTC; CDR3aa: CASSGGGAVEETQYF
j_gene: TRBJ2-5; abundance: -; v_gene: TRBV7-8; d_gene: TRBD2; CDR3nt: TGTGCCAGCAGCCCCTTGCGGGAGGGCCGGAAGACCCAGTACTTC; CDR3aa: CASSPLREGRKTQYF
j_gene: TRBJ2-2; abundance: few; v_gene: TRBV28; d_gene: -; CDR3nt: TGTGCCAGCAGCAACCCGGGACTTAACACCGGGGAGCTGTTTTTT; CDR3aa: CASSNPGLNTGELFF
j_gene: TRBJ1-4; abundance: -; v_gene: TRBV30; d_gene: -; CDR3nt: TGTGCCTGGGGGTTGGGGGCCTCTAATGAAAAACTGTTTTTT; CDR3aa: CAWGLGASNEKLFF
j_gene: TRBJ1-3; abundance: -; v_gene: TRBV11-2; d_gene: -; CDR3nt: TGTGCCAGCAGCTCCATTTACAGGGTAAAGTCCTCTGGAAACACCATATATTTT; CDR3aa: CASSSIYRVKSSGNTIYF
j_gene: TRBJ2-2; abundance: few; v_gene: TRBV5-4; d_gene: -; CDR3nt: TGTGCCAGCAGCGCAGGGATCGGCGGGGAGCTGTTTTTT; CDR3aa: CASSAGIGGELFF
j_gene: TRBJ2-7; abundance: -; v_gene: TRBV28; d_gene: TRBD2; CDR3nt: TGTGCCAGCAGTTTCATCCGGACTAGCTACGAGCAGTACTTC; CDR3aa: CASSFIRTSYEQYF
j_gene: TRBJ1-1; abundance: -; v_gene: TRBV27; d_gene: TRBD1; CDR3nt: TGTGCCAGCAGCAGACAGGGGCTGAACACTGAAGCTTTCTTT; CDR3aa: CASSRQGLNTEAFF
j_gene: TRBJ1-6; abundance: -; v_gene: TRBV11-2; d_gene: TRBD1; CDR3nt: TGTGCCAGCAGCTCCCCCCAGGGTAGGGGGCATTCACCCCTCCACTTT; CDR3aa: CASSSPQGRGHSPLHF
j_gene: TRBJ2-1; abundance: -; v_gene: TRBV19; d_gene: -; CDR3nt: TGTGCCAGTAGTATGGAAGCGGGTTACAATGAGCAGTTCTTC; CDR3aa: CASSMEAGYNEQFF
j_gene: TRBJ1-3; abundance: -; v_gene: TRBV30; d_gene: TRBD1; CDR3nt: TGTGCCTGGGGGAGGACAGGAATGGAAAACACCATATATTTT; CDR3aa: CAWGRTGMENTIYF
j_gene: TRBJ2-7; abundance: -; v_gene: TRBV5-6; d_gene: TRBD2; CDR3nt: TGTGCCAGCAGCCAATTCACCGGGACTAGCGGCCAGAACGAGCAGTACTTC; CDR3aa: CASSQFTGTSGQNEQYF
j_gene: TRBJ1-1; abundance: few; v_gene: TRBV7-9; d_gene: -; CDR3nt: TGTGCCAGCCATCCGGGACAACTCGTCACTGAAGCTTTCTTT; CDR3aa: CASHPGQLVTEAFF
j_gene: TRBJ1-5; abundance: -; v_gene: TRBV19; d_gene: -; CDR3nt: TGTGCCAGTAGTATAGATAACAGAGCCAATCAGCCCCAGCATTTT; CDR3aa: CASSIDNRANQPQHF
j_gene: TRBJ2-7; abundance: -; v_gene: TRBV28; d_gene: -; CDR3nt: TGTGCCAGCAGGGGGAGTTCCCCCCTCACTTCCTACGAGCAGTACTTC; CDR3aa: CASRGSSPLTSYEQYF
j_gene: TRBJ1-6; abundance: -; v_gene: TRBV6-4; d_gene: -; CDR3nt: TGTGCCAGCAGTGAAGCGGGGGGTTCACCCCTCCACTTT; CDR3aa: CASSEAGGSPLHF
j_gene: TRBJ1-1; abundance: -; v_gene: TRBV19; d_gene: -; CDR3nt: TGTGCCAGTAGTAGGGGGGGCGGGACTGAAGCTTTCTTT; CDR3aa: CASSRGGGTEAFF
j_gene: TRBJ2-7; abundance: -; v_gene: TRBV6-1; d_gene: -; CDR3nt: TGTGCCAGCAGTGAAGGAAACAGTGGGTTTTCTGCGCAGTACTTC; CDR3aa: CASSEGNSGFSAQYF
j_gene: TRBJ2-1; abundance: -; v_gene: TRBV5-8; d_gene: TRBD2; CDR3nt: TGTGCCAGCAACGAACCGGGACTAGCGGGAAGGGCTGAGCAGTTCTTC; CDR3aa: CASNEPGLAGRAEQFF